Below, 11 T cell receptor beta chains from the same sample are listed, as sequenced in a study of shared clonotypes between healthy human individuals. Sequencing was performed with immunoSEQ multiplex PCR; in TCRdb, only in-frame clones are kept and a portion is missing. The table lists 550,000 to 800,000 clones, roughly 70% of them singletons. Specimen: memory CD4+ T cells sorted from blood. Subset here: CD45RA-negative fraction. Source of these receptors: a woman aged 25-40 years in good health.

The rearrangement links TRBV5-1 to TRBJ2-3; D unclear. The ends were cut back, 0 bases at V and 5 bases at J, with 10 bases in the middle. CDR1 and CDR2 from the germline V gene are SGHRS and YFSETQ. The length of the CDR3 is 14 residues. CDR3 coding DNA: TGCGCCAGCAGCTTGGGGGTAGCTCGAGATACGCAGTATTTT. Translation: CASSLGVARDTQYF.

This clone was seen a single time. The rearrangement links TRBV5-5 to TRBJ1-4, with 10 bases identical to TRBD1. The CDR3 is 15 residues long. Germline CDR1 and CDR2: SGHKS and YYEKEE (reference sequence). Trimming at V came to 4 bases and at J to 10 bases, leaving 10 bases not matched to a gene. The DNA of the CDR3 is TGTGCCAGCAGCAAACCGACAGGGGGCGATGGAAAACTGTTTTTT. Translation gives CASSKPTGGDGKLFF.

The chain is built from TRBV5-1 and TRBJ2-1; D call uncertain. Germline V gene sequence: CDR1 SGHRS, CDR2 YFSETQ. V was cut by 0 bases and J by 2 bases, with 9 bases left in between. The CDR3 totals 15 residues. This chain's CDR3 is CASSLDFVAYNEQFF. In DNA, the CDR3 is TGCGCCAGCAGCTTGGACTTTGTCGCCTACAATGAGCAGTTCTTC.

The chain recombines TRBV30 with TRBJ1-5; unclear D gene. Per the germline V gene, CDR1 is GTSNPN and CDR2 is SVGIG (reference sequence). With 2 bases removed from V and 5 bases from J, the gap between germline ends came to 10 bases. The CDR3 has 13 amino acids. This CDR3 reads CAWSLMGYQPQHF. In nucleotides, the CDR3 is TGTGCCTGGAGTCTGATGGGGTATCAGCCCCAGCATTTT.

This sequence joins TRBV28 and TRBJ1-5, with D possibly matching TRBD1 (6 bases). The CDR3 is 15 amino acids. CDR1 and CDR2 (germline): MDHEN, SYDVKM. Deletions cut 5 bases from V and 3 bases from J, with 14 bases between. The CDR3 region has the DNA TGTGCCAGCAGTCCGACACAGGGAAACAATCAGCCCCAGCATTTT. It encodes CASSPTQGNNQPQHF.

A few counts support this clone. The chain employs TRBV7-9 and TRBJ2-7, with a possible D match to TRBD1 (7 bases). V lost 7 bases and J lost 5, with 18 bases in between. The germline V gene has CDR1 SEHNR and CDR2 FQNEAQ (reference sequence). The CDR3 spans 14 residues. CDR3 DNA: TGTGCCAGCACCTCAGGGGGGCAGGTCCACGAGCAGTACTTC. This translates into CASTSGGQVHEQYF. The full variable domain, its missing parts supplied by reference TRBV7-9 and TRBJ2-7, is DTGVSQNPRHKITKRGQNVTFRCDPISEHNRLYWYRQTLGQGPEFLTYFQNEAQLEKSRLLSDRFSAERPKGSFSTLEIQRTEQGDSAMYLCASTSGGQVHEQYFGPGTRLTVT.

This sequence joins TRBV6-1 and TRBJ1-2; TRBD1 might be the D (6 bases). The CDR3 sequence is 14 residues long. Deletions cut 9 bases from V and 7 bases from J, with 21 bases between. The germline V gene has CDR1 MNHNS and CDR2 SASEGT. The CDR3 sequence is CASRTGPTGGGYTF. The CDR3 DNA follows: TGTGCCAGTCGAACAGGGCCGACGGGTGGTGGCTACACCTTC.

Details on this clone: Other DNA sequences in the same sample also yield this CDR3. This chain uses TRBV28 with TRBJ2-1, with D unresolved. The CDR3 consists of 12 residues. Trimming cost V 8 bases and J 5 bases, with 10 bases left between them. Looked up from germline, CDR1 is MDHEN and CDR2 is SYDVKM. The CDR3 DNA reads TGTGCCAGCCGCGTTGGGCACAATGAGCAGTTCTTC. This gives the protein CASRVGHNEQFF.

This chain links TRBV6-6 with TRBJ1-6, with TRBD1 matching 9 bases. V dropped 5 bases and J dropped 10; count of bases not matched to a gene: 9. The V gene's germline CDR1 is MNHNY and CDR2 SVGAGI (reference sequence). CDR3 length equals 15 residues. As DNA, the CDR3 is TGTGCCAGCAGTCAACCGGGACAGGGTCACTCACCCCTCCACTTT. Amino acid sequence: CASSQPGQGHSPLHF.

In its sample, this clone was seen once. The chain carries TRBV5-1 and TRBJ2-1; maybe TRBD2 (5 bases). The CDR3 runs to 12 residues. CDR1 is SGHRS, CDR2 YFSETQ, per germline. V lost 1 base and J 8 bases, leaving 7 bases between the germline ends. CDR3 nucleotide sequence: TGCGCCAGCAGCTTGACTAGTTATGAGCAGTTCTTC. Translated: CASSLTSYEQFF.

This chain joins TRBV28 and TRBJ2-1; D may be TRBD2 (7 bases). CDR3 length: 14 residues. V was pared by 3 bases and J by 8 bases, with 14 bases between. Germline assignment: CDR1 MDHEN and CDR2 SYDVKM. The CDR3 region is CASSFGGRYYEQFF. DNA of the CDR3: TGTGCCAGCAGTTTCGGGGGGCGTTACTATGAGCAGTTCTTC.